The TCR beta chain described here comes from a study of T-cell memory formation after mild COVID-19. The overall study: TCR clusters were largely donor specific.

Overall study findings and caveats: Day 15 to 85 contracting clones showed balanced CD4/CD8; day 15 to 37 expanders favored CD4+. Cross-reactive memory appears to have joined, as suggested by some responding clones showing up in pre-infection memory.

TCRdb re-called the 5' RACE reads with MiXCR, one entry per CDR3 protein. Among roughly 400,000 distinct CDR3 sequences, 15% to 20% were seen once, and the ten largest hold around a fifth. This clonotype occurred many times. The antigen remains undetermined. V gave up 3 bases and J gave up 3 bases, with 7 bases separating them. The CDR3 spans 13 residues. Germline-derived CDR1 and CDR2 are SGHTA and FQGTGA. The chain recombines TRBV7-3 with TRBJ2-3; D remains ambiguous. The TCR was taken from a man between 18 and 29 years old who had mild COVID-19 (a few samples of this study predate the infection). Cell type and time point are not known. The sequenced sample was PBMCs or a T cell subset sorted from them (not recorded which). CDR3 sequence reads: CASSLERTDTQYF. CDR3 in DNA: TGTGCCAGCAGCTTGGAAAGAACAGATACGCAGTATTTT.